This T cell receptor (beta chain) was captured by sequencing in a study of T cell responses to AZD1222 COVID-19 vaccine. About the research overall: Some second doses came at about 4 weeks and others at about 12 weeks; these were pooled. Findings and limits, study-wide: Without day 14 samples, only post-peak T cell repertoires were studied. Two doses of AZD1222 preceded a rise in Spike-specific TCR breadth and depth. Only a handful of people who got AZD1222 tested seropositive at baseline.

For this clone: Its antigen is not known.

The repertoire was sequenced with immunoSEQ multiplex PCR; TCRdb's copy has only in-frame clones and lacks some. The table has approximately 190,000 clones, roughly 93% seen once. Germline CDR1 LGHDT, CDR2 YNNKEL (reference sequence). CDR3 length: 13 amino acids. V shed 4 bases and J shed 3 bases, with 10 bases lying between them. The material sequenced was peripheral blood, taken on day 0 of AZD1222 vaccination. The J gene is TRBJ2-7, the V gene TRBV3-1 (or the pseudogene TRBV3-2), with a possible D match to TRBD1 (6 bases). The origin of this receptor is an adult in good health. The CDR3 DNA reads TGTGCCAGCAGCCCCCGGACAGACTACGAGCAGTACTTC. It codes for CASSPRTDYEQYF.